A selection of T cell receptor beta chains follows, all from one sample in a study of metastatic and nonmetastatic thyroid tumors. TCRdb reprocessed the PCR reads using MiXCR. This sample has some 45,000 clones, with roughly an eighth found just once. Sequencing was performed on blood. Receptors were obtained from a male donor with papillary thyroid cancer or a benign thyroid nodule (not recorded which). Some clones in this sample may be carry-over from other donors' samples. CDR3s include the opening cysteine and the closing phenylalanine or tryptophan. D genes are given only for firm matches. Where a row states a size, it is once, few, many or the class of an expanded clone; other rows omit it.

j_gene: TRBJ2-7; abundance: medium-sized; v_gene: TRBV27; len: 12; d_gene: NA; CDR3aa: CASSLVGYEQYF; CDR3nt: TGTGCCAGCAGTTTGGTTGGCTACGAGCAGTACTTC
j_gene: TRBJ2-1; abundance: many; v_gene: TRBV5-1; len: 15; d_gene: TRBD2; CDR3aa: CASSLAGAQDNEQFF; CDR3nt: TGCGCCAGCAGCTTAGCGGGGGCACAGGACAATGAGCAGTTCTTC
j_gene: TRBJ2-1; abundance: NA; v_gene: TRBV6-1; len: 15; d_gene: NA; CDR3aa: CASSLGSSGFNEQFF; CDR3nt: TGTGCCAGCAGCCTGGGGTCCAGCGGCTTCAATGAGCAGTTCTTC
j_gene: TRBJ1-1; abundance: many; v_gene: TRBV6-5; len: 13; d_gene: NA; CDR3aa: CASSYSRNTEAFF; CDR3nt: TGTGCCAGCAGTTACAGCAGAAACACTGAAGCTTTCTTT
j_gene: TRBJ1-2; abundance: many; v_gene: TRBV5-6; len: 15; d_gene: NA; CDR3aa: CASSKGLGTYYGYTF; CDR3nt: TGTGCCAGCAGCAAGGGCCTGGGGACTTACTATGGCTACACCTTC
j_gene: TRBJ2-7; abundance: NA; v_gene: TRBV9; len: 14; d_gene: NA; CDR3aa: CASSVTGDSYEQYF; CDR3nt: TGTGCCAGCAGCGTAACGGGAGACTCCTACGAGCAGTACTTC
j_gene: TRBJ2-6; abundance: many; v_gene: TRBV9; len: 18; d_gene: NA; CDR3aa: CASSGGTLGGSGANVLTF; CDR3nt: TGTGCCAGCAGTGGGGGAACTCTAGGGGGCTCTGGGGCCAACGTCCTGACTTTC
j_gene: TRBJ2-1; abundance: many; v_gene: TRBV6-2/TRBV6-3; len: 15; d_gene: TRBD1; CDR3aa: CASSRSGTGGLEQFF; CDR3nt: TGTGCCAGCAGCCGCTCCGGGACAGGGGGCCTTGAGCAGTTCTTC
j_gene: TRBJ2-1; abundance: few; v_gene: TRBV10-1; len: 17; d_gene: TRBD2; CDR3aa: CASSESRASGSGNEQFF; CDR3nt: TGCGCCAGCAGTGAGTCGAGGGCTAGCGGGAGCGGGAATGAGCAGTTCTTC
j_gene: TRBJ2-5; abundance: many; v_gene: TRBV5-1; len: 13; d_gene: NA; CDR3aa: CASSFEDPRTQYF; CDR3nt: TGCGCCAGCAGCTTTGAGGACCCAAGGACCCAGTACTTC
j_gene: TRBJ1-4; abundance: many; v_gene: TRBV7-8; len: 16; d_gene: NA; CDR3aa: CASSLGLELGREKLFF; CDR3nt: TGTGCCAGCAGCTTAGGTCTAGAACTAGGGAGAGAAAAACTGTTTTTT
j_gene: TRBJ1-1; abundance: few; v_gene: TRBV28; len: 14; d_gene: NA; CDR3aa: CASSVVFMNTEAFF; CDR3nt: TGTGCCAGCAGTGTAGTATTTATGAACACTGAAGCTTTCTTT
j_gene: TRBJ2-7; abundance: many; v_gene: TRBV25-1; len: 11; d_gene: NA; CDR3aa: CASIETYEQYF; CDR3nt: TGTGCCAGCATAGAAACCTACGAGCAGTACTTC
j_gene: TRBJ2-1; abundance: many; v_gene: TRBV20-1; len: 15; d_gene: NA; CDR3aa: CSARDSGTVYNEQFF; CDR3nt: TGCAGTGCTAGAGATAGCGGGACAGTATACAATGAGCAGTTCTTC
j_gene: TRBJ1-3; abundance: many; v_gene: TRBV9; len: 16; d_gene: NA; CDR3aa: CASSVAGQISGNTIYF; CDR3nt: TGTGCCAGCAGCGTAGCGGGTCAGATCTCTGGAAACACCATATATTTT
j_gene: TRBJ2-1; abundance: many; v_gene: TRBV5-8; len: 13; d_gene: NA; CDR3aa: CASSPDRRYEQFF; CDR3nt: TGTGCCAGCAGCCCTGACAGAAGGTATGAGCAGTTCTTC
j_gene: TRBJ2-7; abundance: NA; v_gene: TRBV18; len: 13; d_gene: TRBD2; CDR3aa: CANSPLAGYEQYF; CDR3nt: TGTGCCAACTCACCTCTAGCGGGATACGAGCAGTACTTC
j_gene: TRBJ2-5; abundance: many; v_gene: TRBV6-1; len: 13; d_gene: NA; CDR3aa: CASSPGLGETQYF; CDR3nt: TGTGCCAGCAGTCCGGGGCTGGGAGAGACCCAGTACTTC
j_gene: TRBJ1-2; abundance: many; v_gene: TRBV19; len: 12; d_gene: NA; CDR3aa: CASSIAGRGYTF; CDR3nt: TGTGCCAGTAGTATTGCGGGACGTGGCTACACCTTC
j_gene: TRBJ2-1; abundance: NA; v_gene: TRBV11-2; len: 15; d_gene: TRBD1; CDR3aa: CASRRPGQKYNEQFF; CDR3nt: TGTGCCAGCAGACGACCGGGACAGAAATACAATGAGCAGTTCTTC
j_gene: TRBJ1-1; abundance: many; v_gene: TRBV19; len: 13; d_gene: NA; CDR3aa: CASRLGMNTEAFF; CDR3nt: TGTGCCAGTAGGCTCGGGATGAACACTGAAGCTTTCTTT
j_gene: TRBJ1-4; abundance: many; v_gene: TRBV12-3/TRBV12-4; len: 14; d_gene: NA; CDR3aa: CATAAGTNNEKLFF; CDR3nt: TGTGCTACAGCGGCAGGAACGAACAATGAAAAACTGTTTTTT
j_gene: TRBJ2-5; abundance: once; v_gene: TRBV3-1; len: 14; d_gene: TRBD1; CDR3aa: CASSQTGAEETQYF; CDR3nt: TGTGCCAGCAGCCAAACAGGGGCGGAGGAGACCCAGTACTTC
j_gene: TRBJ2-3; abundance: NA; v_gene: TRBV18; len: 17; d_gene: NA; CDR3aa: CASSPSTGTYSTDTQYF; CDR3nt: TGTGCCAGCTCACCCTCGACAGGAACATATAGCACAGATACGCAGTATTTT
j_gene: TRBJ2-7; abundance: many; v_gene: TRBV20-1; len: 13; d_gene: TRBD1; CDR3aa: CSATGTADYEQYF; CDR3nt: TGCAGTGCCACCGGGACAGCGGACTACGAGCAGTACTTC
j_gene: TRBJ1-2; abundance: NA; v_gene: TRBV7-2; len: 13; d_gene: NA; CDR3aa: CASSSRDRDGYTF; CDR3nt: TGTGCCAGCAGCTCCAGGGATAGGGATGGCTACACCTTC
j_gene: TRBJ1-2; abundance: few; v_gene: TRBV6-1; len: 13; d_gene: NA; CDR3aa: CASSLSGLYFYTF; CDR3nt: TGTGCCAGCAGCCTATCCGGGCTCTATTTCTACACCTTC
j_gene: TRBJ2-1; abundance: many; v_gene: TRBV7-9; len: 16; d_gene: TRBD2; CDR3aa: CASSLGSGSSYNEQFF; CDR3nt: TGTGCCAGCAGCTTAGGCAGCGGGAGTTCCTACAATGAGCAGTTCTTC
j_gene: TRBJ1-2; abundance: many; v_gene: TRBV7-9; len: 13; d_gene: NA; CDR3aa: CASSFSGTNGYTF; CDR3nt: TGTGCCAGCAGCTTCTCAGGGACCAATGGCTACACCTTC
j_gene: TRBJ1-2; abundance: many; v_gene: TRBV2; len: 14; d_gene: TRBD1; CDR3aa: CASRRTGQNYGYTF; CDR3nt: TGTGCCAGCAGACGGACAGGGCAAAACTATGGCTACACCTTC
j_gene: TRBJ2-7; abundance: many; v_gene: TRBV3-1; len: 15; d_gene: TRBD1; CDR3aa: CASSRSFGTANEQYF; CDR3nt: TGTGCCAGCAGCCGGAGCTTTGGGACAGCGAACGAGCAGTACTTC
j_gene: TRBJ2-1; abundance: many; v_gene: TRBV19; len: 15; d_gene: NA; CDR3aa: CASSRGGGGNNEQFF; CDR3nt: TGTGCCAGCAGCAGAGGGGGCGGGGGTAACAATGAGCAGTTCTTC
j_gene: TRBJ1-3; abundance: many; v_gene: TRBV11-2; len: 16; d_gene: NA; CDR3aa: CASSSIMGRPGNTIYF; CDR3nt: TGTGCCAGCAGCTCAATTATGGGCAGGCCTGGAAACACCATATATTTT
j_gene: TRBJ1-1; abundance: many; v_gene: TRBV18; len: 16; d_gene: TRBD1; CDR3aa: CASSPPQGGGNTEAFF; CDR3nt: TGTGCCAGCTCACCGCCACAGGGGGGAGGGAACACTGAAGCTTTCTTT
j_gene: TRBJ2-1; abundance: many; v_gene: TRBV9; len: 16; d_gene: NA; CDR3aa: CASSSRTSLTANEQFF; CDR3nt: TGTGCCAGCAGCTCGCGGACTTCCTTAACCGCCAATGAGCAGTTCTTC
j_gene: TRBJ2-7; abundance: many; v_gene: TRBV28; len: 16; d_gene: TRBD1; CDR3aa: CASSTRDRDLAGEQYF; CDR3nt: TGTGCCAGCAGTACCCGGGACAGGGATCTGGCGGGGGAGCAGTACTTC
j_gene: TRBJ1-3; abundance: few; v_gene: TRBV12-3/TRBV12-4; len: 14; d_gene: NA; CDR3aa: CAISSPVDGNTIYF; CDR3nt: TGTGCCATCAGTTCACCCGTTGACGGAAACACCATATATTTT
j_gene: TRBJ2-3; abundance: many; v_gene: TRBV20-1; len: 15; d_gene: NA; CDR3aa: CSAPSGWGGTDTQYF; CDR3nt: TGCAGTGCTCCCTCGGGATGGGGGGGCACAGATACGCAGTATTTT
j_gene: TRBJ2-7; abundance: few; v_gene: TRBV15; len: 14; d_gene: NA; CDR3aa: CATSRALGKYEQHF; CDR3nt: TGTGCCACCAGCAGAGCGCTAGGCAAGTACGAGCAGCACTTC
j_gene: TRBJ2-5; abundance: many; v_gene: TRBV19; len: 15; d_gene: TRBD1; CDR3aa: CASSRKGTGVETQYF; CDR3nt: TGTGCCAGTAGTCGGAAAGGGACAGGGGTGGAGACCCAGTACTTC
j_gene: TRBJ2-7; abundance: many; v_gene: TRBV7-2; len: 14; d_gene: TRBD1; CDR3aa: CASSLGGQNYEQYF; CDR3nt: TGTGCCAGCAGCTTAGGGGGACAGAACTACGAGCAGTACTTC
j_gene: TRBJ2-7; abundance: few; v_gene: TRBV6-6; len: 14; d_gene: TRBD2; CDR3aa: CASSYSGGGYEQYF; CDR3nt: TGTGCCAGCAGTTACAGCGGGGGCGGGTACGAGCAGTACTTC
j_gene: TRBJ2-1; abundance: many; v_gene: TRBV7-9; len: 16; d_gene: TRBD2; CDR3aa: CASSSGLRSSYNEQFF; CDR3nt: TGTGCCAGCAGTTCGGGACTACGTAGCTCCTACAATGAGCAGTTCTTC
j_gene: TRBJ2-7; abundance: many; v_gene: TRBV12-3/TRBV12-4; len: 14; d_gene: NA; CDR3aa: CASSAQRGRYEQYF; CDR3nt: TGTGCCAGCAGTGCCCAACGGGGGCGGTACGAGCAGTACTTC
j_gene: TRBJ1-2; abundance: NA; v_gene: TRBV11-2; len: 15; d_gene: NA; CDR3aa: CASSLINRPGYGYTF; CDR3nt: TGTGCCAGCAGCTTAATTAACAGGCCTGGCTATGGCTACACCTTC
j_gene: TRBJ2-7; abundance: many; v_gene: TRBV28; len: 17; d_gene: NA; CDR3aa: CASSFLLGEGLAYEQYF; CDR3nt: TGTGCCAGCAGTTTTCTCCTAGGAGAAGGTTTGGCCTACGAGCAGTACTTC
j_gene: TRBJ2-7; abundance: medium-sized; v_gene: TRBV6-2/TRBV6-3; len: 14; d_gene: TRBD2; CDR3aa: CASRTSGSVNEQYF; CDR3nt: TGTGCCAGCAGGACTAGCGGGAGTGTCAACGAGCAGTACTTC
j_gene: TRBJ2-2; abundance: many; v_gene: TRBV7-6; len: 20; d_gene: TRBD2; CDR3aa: CASSLVGTSQAGINTGELFF; CDR3nt: TGTGCCAGCAGCTTAGTCGGGACTAGCCAAGCCGGAATTAACACCGGGGAGCTGTTTTTT
j_gene: TRBJ2-7; abundance: many; v_gene: TRBV20-1; len: 15; d_gene: NA; CDR3aa: CSARDPSSPSYEQYF; CDR3nt: TGCAGTGCTAGAGATCCTAGCAGCCCCTCCTATGAGCAGTACTTC
j_gene: TRBJ2-2; abundance: many; v_gene: TRBV7-9; len: 18; d_gene: NA; CDR3aa: CASSSRPPGTPDTGELFF; CDR3nt: TGTGCCAGCAGCTCCCGCCCGCCAGGGACCCCAGACACCGGGGAGCTGTTTTTT